This TCR beta chain was sequenced during a study of beta chain features in type 1 diabetes. Turning to the study itself: Examination covered approximately 100 million sorted cells spanning all samples. Findings and limits, study-wide: Type 1 diabetes patients had fewer VDJ junction insertions and more deletions. Type 1 diabetes patients had moderately but significantly shorter TCRB CDR3s in all four CD4+ subsets.

Sequencing targeted expressed TCRB transcripts, as all isolated RNA had been reverse transcribed. Assay used: immunoSEQ multiplex PCR; TCRdb lists only in-frame clones, some missing. The repertoire holds 150,000 or so clones, with about a tenth as singletons. This clone was picked up a small number of times. Its antigen remains unknown. V shed 3 bases and J shed 8 bases, with 17 bases lying between them. Germline CDR1 is MNHNS and CDR2 is SASEGT. There are 15 residues in the CDR3. Sorted populations were all over 95% pure. The specimen was central memory CD4+ T cells from blood. The TCR comes from a man aged 18 to 30 in good health. The V and J genes are TRBV6-1 and TRBJ1-3; D is possibly TRBD1 (6 bases). The CDR3 region is CASSERVGTMDTIYF. The CDR3 bases are TGTGCCAGCAGTGAGAGGGTCGGGACAATGGACACCATATATTTT.